The sequence of this TCR beta chain was determined in a study of blood T cells in healthy people across ages. Across the whole study: Per two T cells, about one barcoded beta molecule was captured through template switching.

Germline V gene sequence: CDR1 SGHTA, CDR2 FQGNSA. The CDR3 extends over 13 amino acids. The V end lost 10 bases, the J end lost 1 base, and 13 bases lay between the germline ends. This clonotype was observed a few times. As yet, its antigen is unknown. Overall study findings and caveats: Across the age range, TCR beta diversity per million T cells fell in a roughly linear way. In the absence of known donor CMV status, changes in expanded clonotypes were possibly confounded.

Next came a second PCR, run for about 6 to 11 cycles, which used a sample-barcoded 5' primer along with a J-beta primer mix. TCRdb reanalysed the 5' RACE reads using MiXCR and keeps one entry per CDR3 protein. Altogether about 640,000 distinct CDR3 sequences are present, around 54% being singletons, with the ten largest covering more than 35%. Source material: blood. V and J are TRBV7-2 and TRBJ2-5; a weak D match, TRBD1 (5 bases). The sequence was collected from a man aged 60 to 75 in good health. CDR3 sequence: CATRQKAQETQYF. The CDR3 DNA reads as TGTGCCACCCGACAGAAGGCCCAAGAGACCCAGTACTTC.